The 15 T cell receptor beta chains below come from one sample, sequenced in a study of cytomegalovirus exposure and HLA in healthy donors. The PCR had 60 Vbeta and 13 Jbeta primers. Sequencing used immunoSEQ multiplex PCR; TCRdb keeps in-frame clones, though not all of them. The sample lists about 160,000 clones, about 74% occurring once. The sample taken for sequencing was PBMCs. The receptors stem from a man in his forties in good health and CMV-seropositive.

The chain links TRBV4-3 to TRBJ1-1; D gene unclear. Trimming removed 5 bases at V and 3 bases at J, with 16 bases between. The CDR3 totals 15 residues. In germline, CDR1 is LGHNA, CDR2 YSLEER. The CDR3 loop is CASSVRVSKHTEAFF. CDR3 nucleotides: TGCGCCAGCAGCGTCCGGGTCTCAAAACACACTGAAGCTTTCTTT.

The CDR3 sequence is CASSTRWGSNTGELFF. The DNA for the CDR3 is TGTGCCAGCAGCACCAGGTGGGGCTCAAACACCGGGGAGCTGTTTTTT. The V and J genes are TRBV28 and TRBJ2-2; D might be TRBD1 (5 bases). The length of the CDR3 is 16 residues. The V gene lost 6 bases and the J gene lost 2 bases, with 16 bases spanning the gap. Germline V gene lookup returns CDR1 MDHEN and CDR2 SYDVKM.

This chain connects TRBV5-4 to TRBJ1-2; D may be TRBD1 (6 bases). Trimming cost V 4 bases and J 2 bases, with 18 bases left between them. CDR1 SGHNT and CDR2 YYREEE come from the germline V gene (reference sequence). The CDR3 covers 16 residues. Written as DNA, the CDR3 is TGTGCCAGCAGCCGGGGGGGCCCAAATAAAAACTATGGCTACACCTTC. Its protein is CASSRGGPNKNYGYTF.

This clone was seen just once. V is TRBV30 and J is TRBJ1-1, with TRBD1 matching 7 bases. Germline V gene data show CDR1 as GTSNPN and CDR2 as SVGIG (reference sequence). This CDR3 has 11 amino acids. V dropped 5 bases and J dropped 6; count of bases not matched to a gene: 3. CDR3 sequence reads: CAWQGGPEAFF. CDR3 DNA sequence: TGTGCCTGGCAGGGGGGACCTGAAGCTTTCTTT.

This clone was seen just once. This chain joins TRBV28 and TRBJ2-7; D perhaps matches TRBD1 (6 bases). The CDR3 has 13 amino acids. CDR1 is MDHEN, CDR2 SYDVKM, per germline. The V gene lost 4 bases and the J gene lost 2 bases, with 9 bases spanning the gap. The chain's CDR3 is CASSSRQAYEQYF. The CDR3 DNA follows: TGTGCCAGCAGTTCCCGACAGGCCTACGAGCAGTACTTC.

The rearrangement joins TRBV6-5 to TRBJ1-5, with unresolved D. The germline CDR1 and CDR2 sequences are MNHEY and SVGAGI. The length of the CDR3 is 14 residues. V was clipped by 2 bases and J by 8 bases, with 13 bases between them. CDR3: CASSYTKGRKPQHF. CDR3 nucleotides: TGTGCCAGCAGTTACACTAAAGGAAGAAAGCCCCAGCATTTT.

The CDR3 protein is CAIGISTGELFF. In nucleotides, the CDR3 is TGTGCCATCGGCATCAGCACCGGGGAGCTGTTTTTT. The gene calls are TRBV10-3 and TRBJ2-2, with unresolved D. Germline V CDR1 and CDR2: ENHRY, SYGVKD. Trimming stripped 8 bases from V and 4 bases from J, with 8 bases between. The CDR3 sequence is 12 residues long.

The rearrangement joins TRBV5-6 to TRBJ1-5, with TRBD1 identical over 8 bases. With V trimmed by 4 bases and J by 5 bases, 8 bases remained unmatched. The CDR3 is 15 amino acids. Germline V CDR1 and CDR2: SGHDT, YYEEEE. The CDR3 bases are TGTGCCAGCAGCCTAGGACAGGGTCCCTATCAGCCCCAGCATTTT. Protein: CASSLGQGPYQPQHF. The entire variable domain, with the rest obtained from reference TRBV5-6 and TRBJ1-5, is as follows: DAGVTQSPTHLIKTRGQQVTLRCSPKSGHDTVSWYQQALGQGPQFIFQYYEEEERQRGNFPDRFSGHQFPNYSSELNVNALLLGDSALYLCASSLGQGPYQPQHFGDGTRLSIL.

This clone was picked up many times. J is TRBJ1-1 and V is TRBV5-8, with D uncertain. This CDR3 contains 15 residues. V gave up 2 bases and J gave up 5 bases, with 16 bases separating them. Looked up from germline, CDR1 is SGHTS and CDR2 is YDEGEE. The DNA of the CDR3 is TGTGCCAGCAGCTTAGCCCCCACTCATCGAACTGAAGCTTTCTTT. Encoded protein: CASSLAPTHRTEAFF.

This clone was detected only a few times. The genes are TRBV30 and TRBJ1-2; TRBD1 matches at 9 bases. Germline-derived CDR1 and CDR2 are GTSNPN and SVGIG (reference sequence). This CDR3 has 13 residues. The junction had 3 bases not matched to a gene; V was cut back by 3 bases and J by 4 bases. The CDR3 sequence: CAWRDRGGYGYTF. DNA for the CDR3: TGTGCCTGGAGGGACAGGGGTGGCTATGGCTACACCTTC.

Only a few counts were recorded for this clone. Here the CDR3 DNA reads TGTGCCAGCAGCTTAAATACTATTGAAGCTTTCTTT. Amino acids: CASSLNTIEAFF. This chain uses TRBV5-5 with TRBJ1-1; D remains unclear. CDR3 size: 12 residues. V was clipped by 2 bases and J by 7 bases, with 9 bases between them. The germline CDR1 and CDR2 sequences are SGHKS and YYEKEE (reference sequence). Variable domain in full (rest from reference TRBV5-5 and TRBJ1-1): DAGVTQSPTHLIKTRGQQVTLRCSPISGHKSVSWYQQVLGQGPQFIFQYYEKEERGRGNFPDRFSARQFPNYSSELNVNALLLGDSALYLCASSLNTIEAFFGQGTRLTVV.

This clone appeared a few times. This chain uses TRBV5-1 with TRBJ2-2; 7 bases are a match to TRBD2. Germline trimming cut 5 bases from V and 5 bases from J; bases unmatched to any gene: 6. The CDR3 covers 14 residues. The germline CDR1 and CDR2 sequences are SGHRS and YFSETQ. Here the CDR3 DNA reads TGCGCCAGCAGGGACGGGAGGACTACCGGGGAGCTGTTTTTT. Protein product: CASRDGRTTGELFF.

V and J are TRBV10-3 and TRBJ2-3; 10 bases line up with TRBD1. The CDR3 is 16 amino acids. From germline, CDR1 is ENHRY and CDR2 SYGVKD. Losses at the gene ends were 2 bases for V and 0 bases for J; bases not matched to a gene: 2. In DNA form, the CDR3 reads TGTGCCATCAGTGAGCCGGGACAGGGGAGCACAGATACGCAGTATTTT. Translating gives CAISEPGQGSTDTQYF.

CDR3 sequence: CASSGRQGPDTQYF. In nucleotides, the CDR3 is TGTGCCAGCTCGGGCCGACAGGGACCAGATACGCAGTATTTT. J is TRBJ2-3 and V is TRBV6-1; 7 nucleotides align to TRBD1. CDR3 length: 14 amino acids. V was clipped by 8 bases and J by 4 bases; unmatched bases: 9. Germline CDR1 is MNHNS and CDR2 is SASEGT.

CDR3 region: CASSSWGRANYGYTF. For the CDR3, the DNA is TGTGCCAGCAGCTCCTGGGGGAGGGCTAACTATGGCTACACCTTC. V is TRBV7-9 and J is TRBJ1-2; TRBD1 might be the D (5 bases). V lost 4 bases, J lost 0 bases, and 12 bases lay in between. Germline-derived CDR1 and CDR2 are SEHNR and FQNEAQ (reference sequence). CDR3 length: 15 residues.